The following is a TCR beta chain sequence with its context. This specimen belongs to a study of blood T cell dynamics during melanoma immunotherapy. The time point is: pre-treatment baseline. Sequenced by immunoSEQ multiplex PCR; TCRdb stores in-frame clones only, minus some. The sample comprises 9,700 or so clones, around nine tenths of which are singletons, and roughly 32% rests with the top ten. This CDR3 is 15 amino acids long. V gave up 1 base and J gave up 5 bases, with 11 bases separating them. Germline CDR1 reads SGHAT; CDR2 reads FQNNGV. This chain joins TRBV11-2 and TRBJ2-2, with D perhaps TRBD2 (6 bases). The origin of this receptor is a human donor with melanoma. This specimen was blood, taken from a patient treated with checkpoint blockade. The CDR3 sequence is CASSLAGVGTGELFF. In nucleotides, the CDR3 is TGTGCCAGCAGCTTAGCGGGAGTCGGTACCGGGGAGCTGTTTTTT.